Each of the 21 T cell receptor beta chains below was sequenced from the same sample in a study of CD8 T cells in Susac syndrome. RNA totalling about 0.45 to 1 ug underwent reverse transcription with random hexamers. MiXCR, applied by TCRdb to the immunoSEQ multiplex PCR reads, yields one record per CDR3 protein. The data show approximately 150,000 distinct CDR3 sequences, around 94% seen once. The sample taken for sequencing was CD4+ T cells from PBMCs. These receptors came from a human donor in good health.

V usage is TRBV5-1 and J usage is TRBJ2-7, with TRBD2 matching over 10 bases. The trim removed 4 bases at V and 0 bases at J, leaving 7 bases unmatched. The CDR3 extends over 16 amino acids. Per the germline V gene, CDR1 is SGHRS and CDR2 is YFSETQ. The CDR3 DNA reads TGCGCCAGCAGCCTGGGACTAGCGATCCTCTCCTACGAGCAGTACTTC. Its protein product is CASSLGLAILSYEQYF.

The V and J genes are TRBV27 and TRBJ1-5, with TRBD1 identical over 11 bases. CDR3 size: 13 residues. Germline V lookup: CDR1 MNHEY, CDR2 SMNVEV (reference sequence). With 8 bases clipped from V and 6 bases from J, the junction kept 3 bases outside the gene matches. In DNA, the CDR3 is TGTGCCAGCGGACAGGGGGCAGGTCAGCCCCAGCATTTT. Its translation: CASGQGAGQPQHF.

This chain links TRBV19 with TRBJ2-7, with D possibly being TRBD2 (6 bases). With 6 bases removed from V and 1 base from J, the gap between germline ends came to 13 bases. There are 14 residues in the CDR3. Per the germline V gene, CDR1 is LNHDA and CDR2 is SQIVND (reference sequence). CDR3 bases: TGTGCCAGTAGCCGTGCGGGACTGTCCTACGAGCAGTACTTC. Translation: CASSRAGLSYEQYF. Filled out from reference TRBV19 and TRBJ2-7, the complete variable domain reads DGGITQSPKYLFRKEGQNVTLSCEQNLNHDAMYWYRQDPGQGLRLIYYSQIVNDFQKGDIAEGYSVSREKKESFPLTVTSAQKNPTAFYLCASSRAGLSYEQYFGPGTRLTVT.

This clonotype was seen only once. The rearrangement links TRBV30 to TRBJ1-1; 8 bases map to TRBD1. Germline-derived CDR1 and CDR2 are GTSNPN and SVGIG (reference sequence). The ends lost 3 bases at V and 4 bases at J; junction bases unmatched: 10. The CDR3 sequence is 15 residues long. In DNA, the CDR3 is TGTGCCTGGAGCCCCCGACAGGGGTTTCGCACTGAAGCTTTCTTT. Encoded protein: CAWSPRQGFRTEAFF.

The chain has TRBV30 and TRBJ1-3; D call uncertain. Looked up from germline, CDR1 is GTSNPN and CDR2 is SVGIG (reference sequence). This CDR3 contains 13 residues. The V and J ends lost 3 bases and 4 bases respectively, with 10 bases between them. The CDR3 bases are TGTGCCTGGAGCGTGAGTTTCGGAAACACCATATATTTT. Translating gives CAWSVSFGNTIYF.

The gene calls are TRBV3-1 and TRBJ2-7; D is ambiguous. V lost 4 bases, J lost 0 bases, and 13 bases lay in between. The CDR3 contains 15 residues. Per germline, CDR1 LGHDT and CDR2 YNNKEL (reference sequence). CDR3 nucleotides: TGTGCCAGCAGCCGCAACCCGACGGACTCCTACGAGCAGTACTTC. Translation: CASSRNPTDSYEQYF.

The chain employs TRBV7-9 and TRBJ2-2, with 7 positions matching TRBD2. V gave up 1 base and J gave up 6 bases; unmatched junction bases: 8. Germline V gene lookup returns CDR1 SEHNR and CDR2 FQNEAQ (reference sequence). This CDR3 comprises 16 residues. CDR3 loop: CASSLVALAGAGELFF. The DNA for the CDR3 is TGTGCCAGCAGCTTAGTCGCCCTCGCGGGGGCCGGGGAGCTGTTTTTT.

The rearrangement links TRBV19 to TRBJ1-2; D ambiguous. The ends were cut back, 5 bases at V and 3 bases at J, with 13 bases in the middle. The V gene's germline CDR1 is LNHDA and CDR2 SQIVND (reference sequence). This CDR3 has 14 amino acids. DNA for the CDR3: TGTGCCAGTAGTCCACGTAGGATCTACTATGGCTACACCTTC. As protein: CASSPRRIYYGYTF. The variable domain in full, with the rest retrieved from reference TRBV19 and TRBJ1-2, is DGGITQSPKYLFRKEGQNVTLSCEQNLNHDAMYWYRQDPGQGLRLIYYSQIVNDFQKGDIAEGYSVSREKKESFPLTVTSAQKNPTAFYLCASSPRRIYYGYTFGSGTRLTVV.

The V gene is TRBV20-1, the J gene TRBJ1-1; TRBD1 might be the D (6 bases). V was trimmed by 6 bases and J by 4 bases, leaving 15 bases between them. CDR3 length: 13 amino acids. Germline CDR1 DFQATT, CDR2 SNEGSKA (reference sequence). In DNA form, the CDR3 reads TGCAGTGCACTAGTTCAGGGGAGCACTGAAGCTTTCTTT. This encodes CSALVQGSTEAFF.

The chain carries TRBV6-6 and TRBJ1-1, with D possibly matching TRBD1 (5 bases). The germline V and J ends were trimmed by 2 bases and 4 bases, with 11 bases remaining between them. The CDR3 extends over 14 amino acids. Germline CDR1 reads MNHNY; CDR2 reads SVGAGI (reference sequence). The CDR3 DNA is TGTGCCAGCAGTTACGAGAGGAGGGGCACTGAAGCTTTCTTT. This sequence encodes CASSYERRGTEAFF.

The chain uses TRBV13 and TRBJ2-5; TRBD2 matches 7 bases. CDR1 and CDR2 from the germline V gene are PRHDT and FYEKMQ (reference sequence). The ends lost 5 bases at V and 5 bases at J; junction bases unmatched: 5. This CDR3 region has 13 residues. CDR3 coding DNA: TGTGCCAGCAGCAGCAGGGAGGGGGAGACCCAGTACTTC. Its translation is CASSSREGETQYF.

This chain links TRBV20-1 with TRBJ1-1; D possibly corresponds to TRBD1 (6 bases). Germline lookup yields CDR1 DFQATT and CDR2 SNEGSKA (reference sequence). This CDR3 contains 13 residues. V lost 5 bases and J 10 bases, leaving 20 bases between the germline ends. CDR3 sequence reads: CSAPSGGPQGAFF. Written as DNA, the CDR3 is TGCAGTGCTCCGTCGGGGGGGCCCCAGGGAGCTTTCTTT.

J is TRBJ1-1 and V is TRBV2; the D is unclear. CDR3 length: 16 amino acids. Trimming took 9 bases from V and 0 from J, leaving 20 bases between them. Germline values: CDR1 SNHLY, CDR2 FYNNEI. The CDR3 sequence: CASKRGSRAMNTEAFF. The CDR3 DNA reads as TGTGCCAGTAAACGCGGCTCCCGAGCCATGAACACTGAAGCTTTCTTT.

CDR3 in amino acids: CASSDGLFTLLAQYF. The CDR3 coding sequence is TGTGCCAGCAGTGACGGACTATTCACCTTGCTTGCGCAGTATTTT. The gene calls are TRBV6-1 and TRBJ2-3; tentative D call: TRBD2 (6 bases). CDR1 and CDR2 (germline): MNHNS, SASEGT. V lost 3 bases to trimming and J lost 10 bases, with 20 bases between them. CDR3 length: 15 residues.

V gene TRBV5-1 combines with J gene TRBJ2-5; D is unresolved. This CDR3 has 12 amino acids. V lost 0 bases, J lost 3 bases, and 3 bases lay in between. CDR1 and CDR2 from the germline V gene are SGHRS and YFSETQ. The CDR3 here is CASSLGKETQYF. CDR3 bases: TGCGCCAGCAGCTTGGGGAAAGAGACCCAGTACTTC.

V is TRBV5-4 and J is TRBJ2-5; D possibly corresponds to TRBD1 (5 bases). The CDR3 has 17 residues. With 4 bases removed from V and 2 bases from J, the gap between germline ends came to 21 bases. Per the germline V gene, CDR1 is SGHNT and CDR2 is YYREEE (reference sequence). The CDR3 DNA reads TGTGCCAGCAGCGCCGCTACCCACCCGACAGTGCAAGAGACCCAGTACTTC. Translated: CASSAATHPTVQETQYF.

The genes are TRBV6-5 and TRBJ1-4, with no clear D. Trimming pared 0 bases from V and 8 bases from J, leaving 16 bases between. This CDR3 is 16 amino acids long. The germline V gene has CDR1 MNHEY and CDR2 SVGAGI. DNA for the CDR3: TGTGCCAGCAGTTACTCGAAGTGGGCGCGAGTCGAAAAACTGTTTTTT. Protein: CASSYSKWARVEKLFF.

The chain has TRBV10-2 and TRBJ1-5, with D possibly TRBD1 on 5 matching bases. The germline V gene encodes CDR1 WSHSY and CDR2 SAAADI. V was cut by 3 bases and J by 6 bases, with 15 bases left in between. The CDR3 spans 15 residues. DNA for the CDR3: TGCGCCAGCAGTGATCTCAGGGCAGGGAGTCAGCCCCAGCATTTT. Protein: CASSDLRAGSQPQHF.

This chain joins TRBV9 and TRBJ2-2, with D possibly TRBD1 on 6 matching bases. The CDR3 is made up of 14 amino acids. V lost 4 bases and J lost 6, with 13 bases in between. CDR1 SGDLS and CDR2 YYNGEE come from the germline V gene. The CDR3 sequence is CASSFLQGPGELFF. CDR3 coding DNA: TGTGCCAGCAGCTTTTTACAGGGACCCGGGGAGCTGTTTTTT.

The chain joins TRBV2 to TRBJ2-6; D unclear. Trimming took off 2 bases at V and 0 bases at J, with 5 bases between the two ends. The CDR3 loop spans 15 amino acids. Germline V gene lookup returns CDR1 SNHLY and CDR2 FYNNEI. Written as DNA, the CDR3 is TGTGCCAGCAGTGAATACCGCTCTGGGGCCAACGTCCTGACTTTC. It is translated as CASSEYRSGANVLTF.

The rearrangement uses TRBV6-2 or TRBV6-3 and TRBJ2-5, with 7 bases aligning to TRBD2. Per germline, CDR1 MNHEY and CDR2 SVGEGT. CDR3 length: 16 amino acids. V dropped 2 bases and J dropped 5; count of bases not matched to a gene: 11. Written as DNA, the CDR3 is TGTGCCAGCAGTTACCACCGTTCCTCTAGCGGCGAGACCCAGTACTTC. Translating gives CASSYHRSSSGETQYF.